This TCR beta chain was identified during a study of T cell changes during pregnancy in multiple sclerosis (dated by TCRdb to the late 2010s). With respect to the entire study: Changes in the T cell repertoire over the course of pregnancy were examined in this study in women with multiple sclerosis.

The library was obtained by the immunoSEQ multiplex PCR assay. TCRdb stores this immuneACCESS table with in-frame sequences only. Part of the clones is absent; in the studies checked, under half of the shortfall reflects unresolved V genes, and no reason is known for the rest. The sample has 75,000 to 95,000 clones on record, approximately 92% of them singletons. The ten largest make up 2% to 2.5% of the sample. For this clone: Which antigen it targets is not known. Base qualities are not recorded, but no much larger clone differs from it by a single base.

The junction shows trimming of 3 bases on V and 5 bases on J, plus 11 bases between the germline ends. From its cysteine to its phenylalanine, the CDR3 spans 14 amino acids. CDR3 DNA only is kept here, 42 bases in frame from base 1. CDR1 and CDR2 (KGHSH, LQKENI) derive from the germline V gene. The chain is assembled from TRBV18 and TRBJ1-5, and possibly TRBD1, on 6 matching bases. This TCR was recovered from a female donor with multiple sclerosis, enrolled in a pregnancy study. Sequencing was performed on peripheral blood, taken after pregnancy. The CDR3 protein is CASSPTGIHQPQHF. The sequenced DNA: TGTGCCAGCTCACCTACAGGGATTCATCAGCCCCAGCATTTT.